The 31 T cell receptor beta chains below come from one sample, sequenced in a study of T cell clonotyping in hematopoietic cell transplantation. Sequencing used immunoSEQ multiplex PCR; TCRdb keeps in-frame clones, though not all of them. The sample comprises approximately 30,000 clones, about 94% of which are singletons, and approximately 1.5% rests with the top ten. The material sequenced was peripheral blood mononuclear cells. The receptors here all came from a man in his forties or fifties in good health. Some clones in this sample may be carry-over from other donors' samples.

The chain carries TRBV15 and TRBJ1-3; D gene ambiguous. The germline V gene encodes CDR1 LNHNV and CDR2 YYDKDF (reference sequence). The CDR3 is 15 residues long. Trimming removed 0 bases at V and 2 bases at J, with 8 bases between. CDR3 sequence: CATSRDVSAGNTIYF. DNA for the CDR3: TGTGCCACCAGCAGAGATGTGTCAGCTGGAAACACCATATATTTT. The whole variable domain, remainder taken from reference TRBV15 and TRBJ1-3, is DAMVIQNPRYQVTQFGKPVTLSCSQTLNHNVMYWYQQKSSQAPKLLFHYYDKDFNNEADTPDNFQSRRPNTSFCFLDIRSPGLGDTAMYLCATSRDVSAGNTIYFGEGSWLTVV.

The sample holds a few counts of this clone. This rearrangement joins TRBV2 to TRBJ1-2; no clear D gene. V lost 2 bases to trimming and J lost 5 bases, with 18 bases between them. The CDR3 is 16 residues long. The germline gives CDR1 SNHLY, CDR2 FYNNEI. CDR3 residues: CASSENGPLGRYGYTF. The CDR3 DNA follows: TGTGCCAGCAGTGAAAACGGTCCTCTGGGTCGGTATGGCTACACCTTC.

The gene calls are TRBV9 and TRBJ1-5; D unclear. Trimming shortened V by 3 bases and J by 16 bases, and 11 bases separated the two germline ends. CDR1 and CDR2 from the germline V gene are SGDLS and YYNGEE. The CDR3 has 10 residues. CDR3 sequence reads: CASSDPPPHF. In nucleotides, the CDR3 is TGTGCCAGCAGCGACCCTCCACCTCATTTT.

The chain carries TRBV4-3 and TRBJ2-5; D unresolved. CDR3 length equals 19 residues. V was clipped by 8 bases and J by 2 bases, with 30 bases between them. The germline V gene encodes CDR1 LGHNA and CDR2 YSLEER. The CDR3 here is CASGILEQAFIHLQETQYF. The CDR3 DNA reads as TGCGCCAGCGGGATCCTGGAGCAGGCCTTTATCCACTTACAAGAGACCCAGTACTTC.

J is TRBJ1-5 and V is TRBV15; weak D call: TRBD1 (5 bases). The germline gives CDR1 LNHNV, CDR2 YYDKDF (reference sequence). With 5 bases removed from V and 5 bases from J, the gap between germline ends came to 10 bases. This CDR3 is built from 13 residues. The CDR3 reads CATSHDSYQPQHF. CDR3 sequence (DNA): TGTGCCACCAGCCATGACAGTTATCAGCCCCAGCATTTT.

The rearrangement uses TRBV27 and TRBJ2-1, with a possible D match to TRBD1 (6 bases). V was pared by 5 bases and J by 8 bases, with 19 bases between. This CDR3 spans 15 amino acids. CDR1 and CDR2 from the germline V gene are MNHEY and SMNVEV (reference sequence). CDR3 residues: CASSPTQGSWYEQFF. The CDR3 DNA reads TGTGCCAGCAGTCCGACACAGGGTAGCTGGTATGAGCAGTTCTTC.

V gene TRBV4-3 combines with J gene TRBJ2-3; no firm D call. This CDR3 spans 12 amino acids. Germline lookup yields CDR1 LGHNA and CDR2 YSLEER. The ends were cut back, 0 bases at V and 8 bases at J, with 6 bases in the middle. This CDR3 is CASSQDPGTQYF. The CDR3 bases are TGCGCCAGCAGCCAAGACCCCGGTACGCAGTATTTT.

The CDR3 nucleotides are TGTGCCAGTAGCCCCTGGACAGGGGAGACTAACTATGGCTACACCTTC. Translating gives CASSPWTGETNYGYTF. The rearrangement uses TRBV19 and TRBJ1-2, with TRBD1 matching over 9 bases. Trimming cost V 6 bases and J 0 bases; bases outside gene matches: 8. This CDR3 spans 16 amino acids. Germline values: CDR1 LNHDA, CDR2 SQIVND (reference sequence). Supplemented by reference TRBV19 and TRBJ1-2, the full variable domain reads DGGITQSPKYLFRKEGQNVTLSCEQNLNHDAMYWYRQDPGQGLRLIYYSQIVNDFQKGDIAEGYSVSREKKESFPLTVTSAQKNPTAFYLCASSPWTGETNYGYTFGSGTRLTVV.

V is TRBV6-1 and J is TRBJ2-3; D not resolved. The V end lost 2 bases, the J end lost 6 bases, and 18 bases lay between the germline ends. The CDR3 spans 16 residues. Germline V gene data show CDR1 as MNHNS and CDR2 as SASEGT. This chain's CDR3 is CASSEINPSLTDTQYF. The CDR3 DNA is TGTGCCAGCAGTGAAATAAACCCCAGTTTAACGGATACGCAGTATTTT.

This clone was detected once. This chain connects TRBV7-9 to TRBJ1-1, with no clear D. Germline values: CDR1 SEHNR, CDR2 FQNEAQ (reference sequence). The V end was cut by 5 bases, the J end by 4 bases, with 8 bases between. This CDR3 region has 12 residues. CDR3 bases: TGTGCCAGCAGCCTTCTGGCCACTGAAGCTTTCTTT. Its translation: CASSLLATEAFF.

The V call is TRBV10-3, the J call TRBJ2-3; TRBD2 matches 10 bases. CDR1 is ENHRY, CDR2 SYGVKD, per germline. Trimming cost V 0 bases and J 2 bases; bases outside gene matches: 5. There are 17 residues in the CDR3. The CDR3 nucleotides are TGTGCCATCAGTGAGTCGAAACTAGCGGGGATCACAGATACGCAGTATTTT. This sequence encodes CAISESKLAGITDTQYF.

This chain uses TRBV9 with TRBJ2-3, with 9 bases lining up with TRBD2. The CDR3 runs to 14 residues. V was clipped by 4 bases and J by 2 bases; unmatched bases: 2. Germline CDR1 SGDLS, CDR2 YYNGEE. The CDR3 sequence: CASSSGGYTDTQYF. In DNA, the CDR3 is TGTGCCAGCAGCAGCGGGGGGTACACAGATACGCAGTATTTT.

The DNA of the CDR3 is TGTGCCAGTAGGGAGACGGGGGGGTTCGACGAGCAGTACTTC. Encoded protein: CASRETGGFDEQYF. V and J are TRBV19 and TRBJ2-7, with TRBD2 matching over 8 bases. The CDR3 covers 14 residues. Trimming at V came to 6 bases and at J to 5 bases, leaving 9 bases not matched to a gene. Germline V gene sequence: CDR1 LNHDA, CDR2 SQIVND (reference sequence).

V is TRBV30 and J is TRBJ1-4; no definite D call. There are 14 residues in the CDR3. The germline V and J ends were trimmed by 2 bases and 12 bases, with 19 bases remaining between them. The germline V gene encodes CDR1 GTSNPN and CDR2 SVGIG (reference sequence). The chain's CDR3 is CAWSSSVSGRELFF. Here the CDR3 DNA reads TGTGCCTGGAGTTCCTCGGTTAGCGGACGGGAACTGTTTTTT.

This chain connects TRBV30 to TRBJ1-4; a weak D match, TRBD1 (6 bases). V was pared by 5 bases and J by 8 bases, with 15 bases between. Germline V lookup: CDR1 GTSNPN, CDR2 SVGIG (reference sequence). This CDR3 region has 13 residues. As DNA, the CDR3 is TGTGCCTGGGAGGGGGGGGTGGCCGAAAAACTGTTTTTT. As protein: CAWEGGVAEKLFF.

The rearrangement joins TRBV18 to TRBJ1-3; the match to TRBD1 covers 8 bases. Germline-derived CDR1 and CDR2 are KGHSH and LQKENI. The CDR3 totals 14 residues. J lost 4 bases, V lost 8 bases, and 7 bases had no gene match. For the CDR3, the DNA is TGTGCCAGCACTAGGACAGGGATCGGAAACACCATATATTTT. Translated: CASTRTGIGNTIYF. Complete variable domain (other parts from reference TRBV18 and TRBJ1-3): NAGVMQNPRHLVRRRGQEARLRCSPMKGHSHVYWYRQLPEEGLKFMVYLQKENIIDESGMPKERFSAEFPKEGPSILRIQQVVRGDSAAYFCASTRTGIGNTIYFGEGSWLTVV.

The CDR3 region has the DNA TGTGCCAGCAGCGTCAGGGCCGTGTCTGAAAAACTGTTTTTT. It is translated as CASSVRAVSEKLFF. The chain combines TRBV9 with TRBJ1-4, with D maybe TRBD1 (5 bases). This CDR3 contains 14 residues. Germline CDR1 and CDR2: SGDLS and YYNGEE. V lost 2 bases and J 7 bases, leaving 12 bases between the germline ends. Full variable domain (rest looked up from reference TRBV9 and TRBJ1-4): DSGVTQTPKHLITATGQRVTLRCSPRSGDLSVYWYQQSLDQGLQFLIQYYNGEERAKGNILERFSAQQFPDLHSELNLSSLELGDSALYFCASSVRAVSEKLFFGSGTQLSVL.

The chain joins TRBV28 to TRBJ2-7; unclear D gene. Per germline, CDR1 MDHEN and CDR2 SYDVKM. Between the trimmed V and J ends, which lost 4 bases and 2 bases, there was a span of 3 bases. This CDR3 spans 11 amino acids. CDR3 amino acids: CASSSTYEQYF. CDR3 bases: TGTGCCAGCAGTTCGACCTACGAGCAGTACTTC. Combining the CDR3 with reference TRBV28 and TRBJ2-7 gives the whole variable domain DVKVTQSSRYLVKRTGEKVFLECVQDMDHENMFWYRQDPGLGLRLIYFSYDVKMKEKGDIPEGYSVSREKKERFSLILESASTNQTSMYLCASSSTYEQYFGPGTRLTVT.

This chain uses TRBV29-1 with TRBJ1-2; TRBD1 aligns across 7 bases. V dropped 7 bases and J dropped 1; count of bases not matched to a gene: 6. The germline gives CDR1 SQVTM, CDR2 ANQGSEA. The CDR3 has 13 amino acids. CDR3 sequence reads: CSARDSNNYGYTF. The CDR3 nucleotides are TGCAGCGCCAGGGACAGCAATAACTATGGCTACACCTTC.

This clone has only one observation. V gene TRBV5-1 combines with J gene TRBJ1-1, with 7 nucleotides matching TRBD1. V shed 0 bases, J shed 6 bases, and the junction held 2 bases outside the gene matches. The CDR3 runs to 13 residues. The germline V gene has CDR1 SGHRS and CDR2 YFSETQ. This CDR3 reads CASSLDGQAEAFF. CDR3 nucleotide sequence: TGCGCCAGCAGCTTGGACGGACAGGCTGAAGCTTTCTTT.

The chain joins TRBV28 to TRBJ1-2; no clear D gene. V was clipped by 6 bases and J by 9 bases, with 20 bases between them. The CDR3 is 14 residues long. Germline loops: CDR1 MDHEN, CDR2 SYDVKM. CDR3 region: CASSPPSLTVSYTF. As DNA, the CDR3 is TGTGCCAGCAGCCCCCCGTCCCTCACGGTCAGCTACACCTTC.

This chain links TRBV7-6 with TRBJ2-2, with D perhaps matching TRBD2 (6 bases). Germline V gene data show CDR1 as SGHVS and CDR2 as FNYEAQ. The germline V and J ends were trimmed by 5 bases and 5 bases, with 15 bases remaining between them. This CDR3 contains 15 residues. Here the CDR3 DNA reads TGTGCCAGCAGCCCGACTAGAGGTTTAACCGGGGAGCTGTTTTTT. This codes for CASSPTRGLTGELFF.

The chain employs TRBV25-1 and TRBJ1-2; D is uncertain. The CDR3 length is 13 residues. Germline lookup yields CDR1 MGHDK and CDR2 SYGVNS. Trimming removed 3 bases at V and 6 bases at J, with 11 bases between. In nucleotides, the CDR3 is TGTGCCAGCAGTGATCACGGCCAGGATGGCTACACCTTC. It encodes CASSDHGQDGYTF.

This chain uses TRBV18 with TRBJ2-3; D is uncertain. V gave up 3 bases and J gave up 5 bases, with 12 bases separating them. This CDR3 spans 14 amino acids. The germline CDR1 and CDR2 sequences are KGHSH and LQKENI. DNA of the CDR3: TGTGCCAGCTCACCGACCCAAGATAGAGATACGCAGTATTTT. Protein: CASSPTQDRDTQYF.

The chain is built from TRBV30 and TRBJ1-5; D is uncertain. This CDR3 is built from 13 residues. Looked up from germline, CDR1 is GTSNPN and CDR2 is SVGIG (reference sequence). V lost 0 bases to trimming and J lost 4 bases, with 7 bases between them. CDR3 loop: CAWSVPLNQPQHF. CDR3 DNA: TGTGCCTGGAGTGTACCCCTGAATCAGCCCCAGCATTTT.

This chain uses TRBV14 with TRBJ1-6; D call uncertain. The CDR3 loop spans 13 amino acids. Trimming took 1 base from V and 9 from J, leaving 7 bases between them. CDR1 is SGHDN, CDR2 FVKESK, per germline. CDR3 amino acids: CASSQVGSSPLHF. CDR3 DNA: TGTGCCAGCAGCCAAGTAGGATCTTCACCCCTCCACTTT.

The chain links TRBV25-1 to TRBJ1-6; weak D call: TRBD1 (5 bases). The length of the CDR3 is 16 residues. Germline V gene sequence: CDR1 MGHDK, CDR2 SYGVNS. V was clipped by 6 bases and J by 0 bases, with 12 bases between them. CDR3 coding DNA: TGTGCCAGCAGGGCTCAGGGTAGCTCCTATAATTCACCCCTCCACTTT. It codes for CASRAQGSSYNSPLHF.

The chain uses TRBV4-3 and TRBJ1-1; D is ambiguous. Trimming removed 9 bases from V and 2 bases from J, with 13 bases in between. This CDR3 has 13 amino acids. CDR1 and CDR2 (germline): LGHNA, YSLEER. Written as DNA, the CDR3 is TGCGCCAGTAACGGAGGGAGAAACACTGAAGCTTTCTTT. It is translated as CASNGGRNTEAFF.

The chain has TRBV9 and TRBJ1-2, with D maybe TRBD1 (6 bases). Trimming stripped 4 bases from V and 4 bases from J, with 20 bases between. Germline values: CDR1 SGDLS, CDR2 YYNGEE. The CDR3 runs to 16 residues. CDR3 DNA: TGTGCCAGCAGCCCCCAAATCCGGGACATTGGCTATGGCTACACCTTC. Translated, it gives CASSPQIRDIGYGYTF. The whole variable domain, filled in from reference TRBV9 and TRBJ1-2, reads DSGVTQTPKHLITATGQRVTLRCSPRSGDLSVYWYQQSLDQGLQFLIQYYNGEERAKGNILERFSAQQFPDLHSELNLSSLELGDSALYFCASSPQIRDIGYGYTFGSGTRLTVV.

Only one count was recorded for this clone. Here the CDR3 DNA reads TGTGCCTGGAGGACAGGGGACGAGCAGTACTTC. Translation gives CAWRTGDEQYF. V usage is TRBV30 and J usage is TRBJ2-7, with TRBD1 matching 8 bases. This CDR3 comprises 11 residues. CDR1 is GTSNPN and CDR2 is SVGIG in the germline V gene (reference sequence). The J segment lost 5 bases and the V segment lost 3 bases, leaving 0 bases of the junction unmatched.

The chain employs TRBV7-2 and TRBJ2-7; D is perhaps TRBD2 (6 bases). The CDR3 is 13 residues long. Germline V gene data show CDR1 as SGHTA and CDR2 as FQGNSA. V gave up 1 base and J gave up 3 bases, with 7 bases separating them. The CDR3 coding sequence is TGTGCCAGCAGCTTAGGGGGGGTCTACGAGCAGTACTTC. Translation: CASSLGGVYEQYF.